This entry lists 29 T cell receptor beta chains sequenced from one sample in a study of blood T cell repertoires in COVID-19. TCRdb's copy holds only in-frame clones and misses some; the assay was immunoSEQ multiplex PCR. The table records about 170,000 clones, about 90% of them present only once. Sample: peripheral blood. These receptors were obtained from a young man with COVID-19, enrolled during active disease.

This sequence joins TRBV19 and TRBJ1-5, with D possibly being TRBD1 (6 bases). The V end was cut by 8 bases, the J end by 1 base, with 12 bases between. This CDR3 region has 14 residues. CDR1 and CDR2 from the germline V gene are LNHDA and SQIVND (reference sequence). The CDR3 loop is CASARGSSNQPQHF. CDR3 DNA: TGTGCCAGTGCCAGGGGCTCGAGCAATCAGCCCCAGCATTTT.

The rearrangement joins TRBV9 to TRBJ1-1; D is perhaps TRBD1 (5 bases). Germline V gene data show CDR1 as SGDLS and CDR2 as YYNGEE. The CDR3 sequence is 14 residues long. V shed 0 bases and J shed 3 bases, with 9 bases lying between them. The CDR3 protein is CASSVEGWDTEAFF. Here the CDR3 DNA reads TGTGCCAGCAGCGTAGAGGGGTGGGACACTGAAGCTTTCTTT.

This CDR3 is CASSPDRENTEAFF. CDR3 in DNA: TGTGCCAGCAGCCCGGACAGGGAGAACACTGAAGCTTTCTTT. The chain joins TRBV3-1 (or the pseudogene TRBV3-2) to TRBJ1-1; 8 bases are a match to TRBD1. The germline CDR1 and CDR2 sequences are LGHDT and YNNKEL (reference sequence). V lost 4 bases to trimming and J lost 1 base; unmatched junction nucleotides: 2. The CDR3 contains 14 residues.

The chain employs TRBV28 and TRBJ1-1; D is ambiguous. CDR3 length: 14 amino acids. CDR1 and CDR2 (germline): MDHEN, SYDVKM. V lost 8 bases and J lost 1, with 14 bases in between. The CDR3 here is CASLPYLRNTEAFF. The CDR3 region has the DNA TGTGCCAGCCTACCCTACTTACGGAACACTGAAGCTTTCTTT.

CDR3 DNA: TGTGCCAGCAGTCTAGACGCAGCCTACGAGCAGTACTTC. It codes for CASSLDAAYEQYF. The J gene is TRBJ2-7, the V gene TRBV6-5, with D unresolved. The CDR3 has 13 amino acids. Germline V gene sequence: CDR1 MNHEY, CDR2 SVGAGI. Trimming stripped 5 bases from V and 2 bases from J, with 10 bases between.

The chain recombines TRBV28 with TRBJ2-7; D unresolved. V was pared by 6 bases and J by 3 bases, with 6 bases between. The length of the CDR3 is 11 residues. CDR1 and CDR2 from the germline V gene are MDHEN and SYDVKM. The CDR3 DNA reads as TGTGCCAGCAGCCTTTTCTACGAGCAGTACTTC. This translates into CASSLFYEQYF.

The DNA for the CDR3 is TGTGCCAGCAGCCCGGGGGACCGTCCCGCGGGAGGAAACGAGCAGTACTTC. This codes for CASSPGDRPAGGNEQYF. The rearrangement joins TRBV7-2 to TRBJ2-7, with 8 bases lining up with TRBD2. V shed 5 bases, J shed 5 bases, and the junction held 17 bases outside the gene matches. CDR1 is SGHTA and CDR2 is FQGNSA in the germline V gene. The CDR3 runs 17 residues.

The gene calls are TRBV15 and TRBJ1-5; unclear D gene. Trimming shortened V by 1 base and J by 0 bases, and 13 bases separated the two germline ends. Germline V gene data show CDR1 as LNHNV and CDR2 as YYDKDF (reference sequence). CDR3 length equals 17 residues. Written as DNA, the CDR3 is TGTGCCACCAGCAGAGTAGATACTGCCGATAGCAATCAGCCCCAGCATTTT. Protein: CATSRVDTADSNQPQHF.

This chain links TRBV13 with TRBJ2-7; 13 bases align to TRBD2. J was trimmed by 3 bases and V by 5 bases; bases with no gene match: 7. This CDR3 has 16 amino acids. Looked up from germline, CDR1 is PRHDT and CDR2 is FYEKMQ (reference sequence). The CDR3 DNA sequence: TGTGCCAGCAGCCACCAGACTAGCGGGAGGTTCTACGAGCAGTACTTC. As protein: CASSHQTSGRFYEQYF.

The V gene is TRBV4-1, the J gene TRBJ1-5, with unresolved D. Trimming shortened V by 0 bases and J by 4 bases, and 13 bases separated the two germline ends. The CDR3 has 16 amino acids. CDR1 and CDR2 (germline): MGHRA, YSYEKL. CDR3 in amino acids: CASSQEGRRPNQPQHF. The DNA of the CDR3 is TGCGCCAGCAGCCAAGAAGGCAGGCGACCAAATCAGCCCCAGCATTTT.

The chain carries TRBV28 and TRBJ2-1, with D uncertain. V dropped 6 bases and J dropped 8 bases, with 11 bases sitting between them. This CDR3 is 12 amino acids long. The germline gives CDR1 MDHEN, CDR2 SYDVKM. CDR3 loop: CASSPNRDEQFF. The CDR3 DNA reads TGTGCCAGCAGCCCGAACAGAGATGAGCAGTTCTTC.

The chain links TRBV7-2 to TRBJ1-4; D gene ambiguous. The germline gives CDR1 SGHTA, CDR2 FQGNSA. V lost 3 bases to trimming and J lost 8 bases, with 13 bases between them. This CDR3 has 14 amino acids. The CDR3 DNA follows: TGTGCCAGCAGCTTCTGGGGAGCCGGGGAAAAACTGTTTTTT. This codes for CASSFWGAGEKLFF.

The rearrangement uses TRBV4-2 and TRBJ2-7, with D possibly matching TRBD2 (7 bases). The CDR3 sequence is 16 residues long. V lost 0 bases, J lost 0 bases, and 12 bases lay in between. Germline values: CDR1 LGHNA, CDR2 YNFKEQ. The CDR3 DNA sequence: TGTGCCAGCAGCCAAGATTACGGGGGGCTCTCCTACGAGCAGTACTTC. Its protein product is CASSQDYGGLSYEQYF.

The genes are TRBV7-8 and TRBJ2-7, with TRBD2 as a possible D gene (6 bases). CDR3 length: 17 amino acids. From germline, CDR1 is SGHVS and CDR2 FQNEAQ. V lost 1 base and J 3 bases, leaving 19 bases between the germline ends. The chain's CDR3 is CASSLDAGPGRYYEQYF. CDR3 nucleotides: TGTGCCAGCAGCTTAGATGCGGGGCCGGGAAGATACTACGAGCAGTACTTC.

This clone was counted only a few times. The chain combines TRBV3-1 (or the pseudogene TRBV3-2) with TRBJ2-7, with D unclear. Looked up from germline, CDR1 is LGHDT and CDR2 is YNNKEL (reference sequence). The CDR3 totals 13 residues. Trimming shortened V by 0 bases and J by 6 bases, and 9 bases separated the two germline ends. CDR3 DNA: TGTGCCAGCAGCCAAGATCACGGTCGCGAGCAGTACTTC. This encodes CASSQDHGREQYF.

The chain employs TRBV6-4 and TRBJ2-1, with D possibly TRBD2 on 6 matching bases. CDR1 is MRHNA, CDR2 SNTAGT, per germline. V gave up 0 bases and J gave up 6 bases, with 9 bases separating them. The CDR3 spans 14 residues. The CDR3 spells CASSDSETSNEQFF. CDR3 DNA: TGTGCCAGCAGTGACTCCGAGACTAGCAATGAGCAGTTCTTC.

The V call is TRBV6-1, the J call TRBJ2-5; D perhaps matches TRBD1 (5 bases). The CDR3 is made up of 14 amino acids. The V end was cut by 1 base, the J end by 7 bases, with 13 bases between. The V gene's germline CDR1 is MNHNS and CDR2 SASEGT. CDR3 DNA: TGTGCCAGCAGTGAAGGGTGGGGCGCCTGGACCCAGTACTTC. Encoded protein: CASSEGWGAWTQYF.

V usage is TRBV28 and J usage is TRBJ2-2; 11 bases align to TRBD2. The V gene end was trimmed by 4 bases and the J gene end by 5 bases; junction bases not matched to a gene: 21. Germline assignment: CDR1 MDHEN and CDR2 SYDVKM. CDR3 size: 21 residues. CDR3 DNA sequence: TGTGCCAGCAGTTCTCGTTCGACTAGCGGGACGCGGGAAGAAGGGACCGGGGAGCTGTTTTTT. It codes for CASSSRSTSGTREEGTGELFF.

CDR3 bases: TGTGCCAGCACACTAGCGGGGGGGAACACCGGGGAGCTGTTTTTT. It translates to CASTLAGGNTGELFF. The chain carries TRBV3-1 (or the pseudogene TRBV3-2) and TRBJ2-2, with 12 bases aligning to TRBD2. V shed 7 bases and J 1 base; nucleotides not matched to a gene: 1. The CDR3 spans 15 residues. Germline V CDR1 and CDR2: LGHDT, YNNKEL (reference sequence).

The CDR3 sequence: CASSPLQTEGTEAFF. In DNA, the CDR3 is TGTGCCAGCTCACCACTCCAGACGGAGGGCACTGAAGCTTTCTTT. The chain joins TRBV18 to TRBJ1-1; D ambiguous. CDR3 length equals 15 residues. Germline V gene sequence: CDR1 KGHSH, CDR2 LQKENI. Trimming shortened V by 1 base and J by 4 bases, and 13 bases separated the two germline ends.

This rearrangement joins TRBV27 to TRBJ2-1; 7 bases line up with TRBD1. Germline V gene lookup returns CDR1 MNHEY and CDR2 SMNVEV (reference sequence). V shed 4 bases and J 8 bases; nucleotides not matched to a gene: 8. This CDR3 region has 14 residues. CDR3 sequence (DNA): TGTGCCAGCAGTTCCCGACAGGGTTCCGATGAGCAGTTCTTC. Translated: CASSSRQGSDEQFF.

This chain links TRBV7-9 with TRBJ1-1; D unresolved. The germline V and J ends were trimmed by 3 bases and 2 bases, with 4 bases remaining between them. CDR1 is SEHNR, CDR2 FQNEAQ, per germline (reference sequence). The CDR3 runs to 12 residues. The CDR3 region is CASSFTNTEAFF. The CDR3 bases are TGTGCCAGCAGCTTTACAAACACTGAAGCTTTCTTT.

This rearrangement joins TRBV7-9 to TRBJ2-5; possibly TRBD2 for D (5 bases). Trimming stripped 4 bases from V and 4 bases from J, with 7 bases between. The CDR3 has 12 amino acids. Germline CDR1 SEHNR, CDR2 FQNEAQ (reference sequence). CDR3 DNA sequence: TGTGCCAGCAGCTCTAGCAGAGAGACCCAGTACTTC. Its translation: CASSSSRETQYF.

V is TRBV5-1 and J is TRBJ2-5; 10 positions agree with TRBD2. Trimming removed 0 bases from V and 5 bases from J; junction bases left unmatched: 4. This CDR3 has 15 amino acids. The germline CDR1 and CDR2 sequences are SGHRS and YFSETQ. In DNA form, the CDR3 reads TGCGCCAGCAGCTTGGAACTAGCGGGATGGGAGACCCAGTACTTC. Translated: CASSLELAGWETQYF.

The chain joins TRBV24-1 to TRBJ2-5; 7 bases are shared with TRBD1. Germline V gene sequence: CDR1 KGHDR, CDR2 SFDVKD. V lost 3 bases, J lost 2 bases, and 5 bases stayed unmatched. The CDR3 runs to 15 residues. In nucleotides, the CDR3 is TGTGCCACCAGTGATCCTGGGACAGCGCAAGAGACCCAGTACTTC. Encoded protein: CATSDPGTAQETQYF.

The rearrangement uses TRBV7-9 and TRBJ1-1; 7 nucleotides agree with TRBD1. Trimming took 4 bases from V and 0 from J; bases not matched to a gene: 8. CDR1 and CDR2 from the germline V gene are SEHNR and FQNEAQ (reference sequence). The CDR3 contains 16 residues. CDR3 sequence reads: CASSSGTVLLNTEAFF. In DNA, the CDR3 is TGTGCCAGCAGCTCGGGGACAGTTCTGTTGAACACTGAAGCTTTCTTT.

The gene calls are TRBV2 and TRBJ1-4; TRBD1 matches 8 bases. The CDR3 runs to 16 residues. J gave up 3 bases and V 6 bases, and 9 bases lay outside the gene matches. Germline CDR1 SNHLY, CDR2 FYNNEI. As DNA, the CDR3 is TGTGCCAGCAGCGCGCAGGGGGCAAGGGCTAATGAAAAACTGTTTTTT. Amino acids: CASSAQGARANEKLFF.

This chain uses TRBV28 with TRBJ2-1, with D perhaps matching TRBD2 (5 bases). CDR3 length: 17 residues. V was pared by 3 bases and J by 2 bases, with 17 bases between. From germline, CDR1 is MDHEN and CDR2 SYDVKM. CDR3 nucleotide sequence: TGTGCCAGCAGTTTCCCTGATGGCGGGTTAACCTACAATGAGCAGTTCTTC. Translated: CASSFPDGGLTYNEQFF.

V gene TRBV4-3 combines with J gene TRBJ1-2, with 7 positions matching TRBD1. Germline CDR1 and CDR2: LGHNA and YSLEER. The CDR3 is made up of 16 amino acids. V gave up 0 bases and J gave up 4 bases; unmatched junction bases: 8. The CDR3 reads CASSQEGQRTLYGYTF. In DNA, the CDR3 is TGCGCCAGCAGCCAAGAGGGACAGCGTACGCTCTATGGCTACACCTTC.